The TCR beta chain under discussion was sequenced for a study of blood T cells in healthy people across ages (dated by TCRdb to about 2015). With respect to the entire study: In model experiments, template switching captured about one uniquely barcoded TCR beta cDNA molecule for every two T cells. Age-related changes in TCR beta repertoire diversity were measured in the study by deep sequencing normalized with unique cDNA molecular identifiers. Donors were grouped into four age groups: young (average roughly 17 years), middle-aged (roughly 37), aged (around 60) and long-lived (approximately 75). Donors of different ages were randomly distributed across sequencing lanes to avoid experimental bias. The study analyzed two additional independent replicas of 1 million unique cDNA reads from the same blood draw for two donors, one aged 18 to 30 and one aged 80 or older. Overall study results and their limits: Because donor CMV infection status was unknown, age-related changes in expanded clonotypes were potentially confounded. Estimates of total diversity based on one million sequenced T cells were regarded as lower bounds and as underestimates. As age increased, observed TCR beta diversity per million T cells dropped in a roughly linear way, and a significant reduction was already evident by age 40. Compared with the aged group, the long-lived group had more naive CD4+ T cells, fewer expanded clones and increased TCR diversity, suggesting age selection. A strong correlation was found between observed TCR beta diversity and the percentage of naive T cells measured by flow cytometry. Since profiling was done on bulk unsorted PBMCs, naive and antigen-experienced compartments could not be conclusively compared.

Libraries were made using 5' RACE. A second PCR of about 7 to 12 cycles was performed with a sample-barcoded 5' primer and a J-beta primer mix. Each TCR beta cDNA molecule received a unique molecular identifier from a template-switch 5' adaptor carrying 12 random nucleotides. At least 2.5 million CDR3-containing paired-end reads were obtained from each sample. The Mint cDNA synthesis kit, primed by a TRBC-specific oligonucleotide, was used to synthesize first-strand cDNA from all RNA. After uracil-DNA glycosylase treatment, a first 18-cycle PCR used universal primers M1SS and BC2_uni_R on all cDNA. Regarding the original processing steps: Normalization of each sample was performed by random selection of 1 million high-quality reads, each carrying a distinct molecular identifier. Instead of being binned into consensus sequences, reads that shared molecular identifiers were thrown out. MiTCR, run with a Q25 quality threshold and the strictest error-elimination algorithm, handled CDR3 identification, clonotype clustering and error correction. A nonparametric unseen species model with Euler transformation was used to estimate lower-bound total TCR beta diversity. TCRdb redid the processing of the public reads, applying fastp at Q25 and MiXCR, and retained in-frame beta chains. For every CDR3 protein sequence, its rows merge into one entry that carries the most common genes and DNA. These V and J calls derive from TCRdb rather than the authors' analysis. The sample contains around 2 million distinct CDR3 sequences, about two fifths of them found a single time. 20% to 25% of the sample is taken by the ten largest.

The roughly 38 donors, aged roughly 6 to 100 years, were systemically healthy Caucasian individuals from Russia. Each donor gave roughly 9 milliliters of peripheral blood, drawn into EDTA-treated Vacutainer tubes. Ficoll-Paque density-gradient centrifugation was used to isolate PBMCs, with at least 6 million obtained per sample. Total RNA was extracted from PBMCs with Trizol reagent, with at least 5 micrograms obtained per sample. For every donor, an aliquot of PBMCs went through flow cytometry to measure the percentages of naive CD45RAhigh/CD27high T cells. Concerning this clonotype: What this receptor recognizes is not known. Base qualities were left out, and no much larger clone turns up one base away.

The germline V gene yields SGHTA for CDR1 and FQGNSA for CDR2. V is clipped by 1 base and J by 2 bases, and the sequence between their germline boundaries is 11 bases long. Taken from cysteine to phenylalanine, the CDR3 has 15 residues. Only CDR3 DNA is held: 45 bases, read in frame from base 1. Sequenced: blood. In this chain, TRBV7-2 is recombined with TRBJ1-2, with the D gene too uncertain to name. The receptor's source is a human donor in good health. The CDR3 region reads CASSLGDERNYGYTF. In nucleotide form, the sequence is TGTGCCAGCAGCTTAGGCGACGAAAGAAACTATGGCTACACCTTC. With the rest looked up from the reference TRBV7-2 and TRBJ1-2 genes rather than sequenced, the full variable domain is GAGVSQSPSNKVTEKGKDVELRCDPISGHTALYWYRQSLGQGLEFLIYFQGNSAPDKSGLPSDRFSAERTGGSVSTLTIQRTQQEDSAVYLCASSLGDERNYGYTFGSGTRLTVV.